The 10 T cell receptor beta chains presented below share a single source sample, sequenced in a study of T cell responses to AZD1222 COVID-19 vaccine. Produced via immunoSEQ multiplex PCR; TCRdb's table is partial and in-frame only. This repertoire shows around 120,000 clones, approximately 90% found once; its top ten account for roughly 11%. The material was peripheral blood, obtained on day 0 of MenACWY control vaccination. These TCRs come from an adult in good health.

This clone was detected a few times. Written as DNA, the CDR3 is TGTGCCAGCAGTGTTCGGACAATGGCTGTGGAAAAACTGTTTTTT. Amino acid sequence: CASSVRTMAVEKLFF. The V gene is TRBV2, the J gene TRBJ1-4; the D gene is possibly TRBD1 (5 bases). The CDR3 contains 15 residues. Germline-derived CDR1 and CDR2 are SNHLY and FYNNEI. Trimming left V 4 bases short and J 8 bases short, with 17 bases between. Based on the CDR3 plus reference TRBV2 and TRBJ1-4, the full variable domain is EPEVTQTPSHQVTQMGQEVILRCVPISNHLYFYWYRQILGQKVEFLVSFYNNEISEKSEIFDDQFSVERPDGSNFTLKIRSTKLEDSAMYFCASSVRTMAVEKLFFGSGTQLSVL.

This clone was seen once. The gene calls are TRBV29-1 and TRBJ2-1; D might be TRBD2 (6 bases). This CDR3 has 15 residues. Trimming shortened V by 4 bases and J by 0 bases, and 13 bases separated the two germline ends. CDR1 and CDR2 (germline): SQVTM, ANQGSEA. CDR3 sequence (DNA): TGCAGCGTTGGGGGGGATCTCGGCTCCTACAATGAGCAGTTCTTC. It is translated as CSVGGDLGSYNEQFF.

The chain joins TRBV4-2 to TRBJ1-1; D call uncertain. Trimming removed 0 bases from V and 0 bases from J, with 2 bases in between. CDR3 length equals 13 residues. CDR1 and CDR2 (germline): LGHNA, YNFKEQ. Here the CDR3 DNA reads TGTGCCAGCAGCCAAGACCTGAACACTGAAGCTTTCTTT. Residues: CASSQDLNTEAFF.

The CDR3 bases are TGTGCCAGCAGTTTCTCAGGGGGAGGAACCCTCTATGGCTACACCTTC. Translation: CASSFSGGGTLYGYTF. V and J are TRBV27 and TRBJ1-2, with 7 nucleotides matching TRBD1. V trimming: 3 bases; J trimming: 4 bases; junction bases outside the gene matches: 11. The CDR3 runs 16 residues. The germline CDR1 and CDR2 sequences are MNHEY and SMNVEV (reference sequence).

Points on this clone: The identical CDR3 is also encoded by other nucleotide sequences in the sample. V is TRBV5-1 and J is TRBJ1-2, with 7 bases aligning to TRBD1. V shed 0 bases and J 7 bases; nucleotides not matched to a gene: 6. The CDR3 has 14 residues. Looked up from germline, CDR1 is SGHRS and CDR2 is YFSETQ. The CDR3 DNA sequence: TGCGCCAGCAGCTTGGAAGGGCAGGGGGGTGGCTACACCTTC. This codes for CASSLEGQGGGYTF.

The rearrangement links TRBV19 to TRBJ1-5, with a tentative D call TRBD1 (5 bases). The CDR3 spans 16 residues. V gave up 4 bases and J gave up 6 bases, with 19 bases separating them. Per the germline V gene, CDR1 is LNHDA and CDR2 is SQIVND (reference sequence). The CDR3 DNA is TGTGCCAGTAGTAGTTTAACAGGTGGGGTTGTTCAGCCCCAGCATTTT. Translated, it gives CASSSLTGGVVQPQHF.

This CDR3 is CASSGYYGYTF. As DNA, the CDR3 is TGTGCCAGCAGCGGCTACTATGGCTACACCTTC. The gene calls are TRBV21-1 and TRBJ1-2; TRBD1 is taken as the D call from the table, unchecked against the DNA. TRBV21-1 is a pseudogene locus. This CDR3 region has 11 residues.

This chain joins TRBV19 and TRBJ2-5; 7 nucleotides agree with TRBD2. V lost 5 bases and J lost 4; bases outside the gene matches: 13. The CDR3 has 16 residues. Germline V CDR1 and CDR2: LNHDA, SQIVND (reference sequence). The CDR3 region is CASSPRGREKGETQYF. CDR3 nucleotides: TGTGCCAGTAGTCCTCGGGGGAGGGAAAAGGGAGAGACCCAGTACTTC. Combining the CDR3 with reference TRBV19 and TRBJ2-5 gives the whole variable domain DGGITQSPKYLFRKEGQNVTLSCEQNLNHDAMYWYRQDPGQGLRLIYYSQIVNDFQKGDIAEGYSVSREKKESFPLTVTSAQKNPTAFYLCASSPRGREKGETQYFGPGTRLLVL.

The V and J genes are TRBV5-6 and TRBJ1-1; D gene unclear. The CDR3 is 12 amino acids. The germline V and J ends were trimmed by 4 bases and 8 bases, with 12 bases remaining between them. CDR1 is SGHDT and CDR2 is YYEEEE in the germline V gene. The CDR3: CASSTRFGEAFF. CDR3 nucleotide sequence: TGTGCCAGCAGCACCAGGTTCGGGGAAGCTTTCTTT.

The V and J genes are TRBV2 and TRBJ1-2, with D possibly matching TRBD1 (6 bases). The length of the CDR3 is 16 residues. CDR1 is SNHLY, CDR2 FYNNEI, per germline. Trimming stripped 5 bases from V and 0 bases from J, with 16 bases between. The CDR3 spells CASSPSTGPTNYGYTF. The CDR3 DNA reads as TGTGCCAGCAGTCCATCTACAGGGCCTACTAACTATGGCTACACCTTC.